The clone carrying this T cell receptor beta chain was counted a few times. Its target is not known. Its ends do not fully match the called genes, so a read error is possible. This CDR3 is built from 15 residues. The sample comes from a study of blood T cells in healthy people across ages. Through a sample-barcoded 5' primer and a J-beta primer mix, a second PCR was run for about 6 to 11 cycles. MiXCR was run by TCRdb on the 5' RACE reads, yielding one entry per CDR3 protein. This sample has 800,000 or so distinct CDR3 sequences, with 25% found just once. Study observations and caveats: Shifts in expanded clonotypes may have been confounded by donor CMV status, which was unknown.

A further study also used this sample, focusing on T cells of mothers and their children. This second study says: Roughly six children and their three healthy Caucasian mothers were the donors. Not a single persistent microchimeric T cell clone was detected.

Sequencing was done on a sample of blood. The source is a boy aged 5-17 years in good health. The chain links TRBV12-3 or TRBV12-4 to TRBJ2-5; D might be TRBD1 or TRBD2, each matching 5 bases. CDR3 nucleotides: TGTGCCAGCAGTTTTTGGGCAGGGCGGGTGGATGAGCAGCTCTTC. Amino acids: CASSFWAGRVDEQLF.